A selection of T cell receptor beta chains follows, all from one sample in a study of control samples from healthy donors and cancer patients. The repertoire was sequenced with immunoSEQ multiplex PCR; TCRdb's copy has only in-frame clones and lacks some. This table has fewer than 200,000 clones, 93% appearing once. The sample consisted of blood. These receptor sequences come from a woman aged 55-69 years in good health. Each CDR3 is given with its conserved first and last residue.

CDR3	V	J
CASSEYTGRTIYF	TRBV25-1	TRBJ1-3
CASSLLLAGGTDTQYF	TRBV27	TRBJ2-3
CASSGHPGQVNTEAFF	TRBV9	TRBJ1-1
CASGNSPDTF	TRBV9	TRBJ1-2
CASSLFLVGQTGNTIYF	TRBV5-1	TRBJ1-3
CASSKARYRQDNYGYTF	TRBV19	TRBJ1-2
CAISTGQGLSGANVLTF	TRBV10-3	TRBJ2-6
CASSEGLAGIYEQYF	TRBV6-1	TRBJ2-7
CASSIDRTGSNYGYTF	TRBV19	TRBJ1-2
CASSNEGRTDTQYF	TRBV6-2/TRBV6-3	TRBJ2-3
CATRQGPYEKLFF	TRBV10-3	TRBJ1-4
CASNGGRMSAFF	TRBV28	TRBJ1-1
CSVEGGTDTQYF	TRBV29-1	TRBJ2-3
CASSFSREETQYF	TRBV12-3/TRBV12-4	TRBJ2-5
CASSYTRTAFYYGYTF	TRBV6-2/TRBV6-3	TRBJ1-2
CASSRTGAKGTEAFF	TRBV6-5	TRBJ1-1
CASSLGSGTLGYTF	TRBV5-6	TRBJ1-2
CASSLSPEGNTEAFF	TRBV27	TRBJ1-1
CASSLTVAKNIQYF	TRBV7-9	TRBJ2-4
CASSPMVDNEQFF	TRBV18	TRBJ2-1
CASSLRRTGYTGELFF	TRBV7-2	TRBJ2-2
CASSQRTSRSYEQYF	TRBV5-4	TRBJ2-7
CASSRRGQGLGWNTEAFF	TRBV6-6	TRBJ1-1
CAWSRQKNTEAFF	TRBV30	TRBJ1-1
CASSQDRAGAPGELFF	TRBV4-3	TRBJ2-2
CASSMTSAEETQYF	TRBV19	TRBJ2-5
CASSSLTWGYTF	TRBV12-3/TRBV12-4	TRBJ1-2
CACSLAEKLFF	TRBV30	TRBJ1-4
CASSYAGPGGSRSPLHF	TRBV6-2/TRBV6-3	TRBJ1-6
CSVALSGNQPQHF	TRBV29-1	TRBJ1-5
CASSSQTGTEAFF	TRBV7-9	TRBJ1-1
CASSSTGTRRTDTQYF	TRBV7-3	TRBJ2-3
CASSQDHKAGNSNQPQHF	TRBV4-1	TRBJ1-5
CSVVILAQVLRNEQFF	TRBV29-1	TRBJ2-1
CASSQDYASYEQYF	TRBV4-3	TRBJ2-7
CASSFLDNSPLHF	TRBV12-3/TRBV12-4	TRBJ1-6
CASTHGWGQRGADTQYF	TRBV19	TRBJ2-3
CASSQDYFVGTGASNTEAFF	TRBV4-3	TRBJ1-1
CASSSSLAGTDTQYF	TRBV9	TRBJ2-3
CASGTRQSNTGELFF	TRBV12-5	TRBJ2-2
CASSTDRGGEKLFF	TRBV27	TRBJ1-4